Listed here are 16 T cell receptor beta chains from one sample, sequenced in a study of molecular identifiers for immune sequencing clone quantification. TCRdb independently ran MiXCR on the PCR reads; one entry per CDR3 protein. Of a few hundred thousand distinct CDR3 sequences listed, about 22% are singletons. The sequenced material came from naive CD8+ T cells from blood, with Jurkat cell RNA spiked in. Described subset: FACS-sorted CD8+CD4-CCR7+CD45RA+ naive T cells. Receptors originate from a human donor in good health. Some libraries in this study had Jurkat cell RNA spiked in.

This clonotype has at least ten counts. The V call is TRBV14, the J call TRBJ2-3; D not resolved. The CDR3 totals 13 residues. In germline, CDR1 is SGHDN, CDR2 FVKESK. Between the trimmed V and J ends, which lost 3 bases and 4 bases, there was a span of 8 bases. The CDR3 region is CASSQITSDTQYF. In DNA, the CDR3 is TGTGCCAGCAGCCAGATAACGTCAGATACGCAGTATTTT. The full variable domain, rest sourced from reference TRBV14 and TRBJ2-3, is EAGVTQFPSHSVIEKGQTVTLRCDPISGHDNLYWYRRVMGKEIKFLLHFVKESKQDESGMPNNRFLAERTGGTYSTLKVQPAELEDSGVYFCASSQITSDTQYFGPGTRLTVL.

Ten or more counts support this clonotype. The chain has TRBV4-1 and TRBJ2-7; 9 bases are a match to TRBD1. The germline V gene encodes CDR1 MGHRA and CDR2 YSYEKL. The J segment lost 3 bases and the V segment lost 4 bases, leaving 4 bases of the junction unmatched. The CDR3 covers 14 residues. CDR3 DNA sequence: TGCGCCAGCAGCCCCCAGGGACAGGGCTACGAGCAGTACTTC. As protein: CASSPQGQGYEQYF.

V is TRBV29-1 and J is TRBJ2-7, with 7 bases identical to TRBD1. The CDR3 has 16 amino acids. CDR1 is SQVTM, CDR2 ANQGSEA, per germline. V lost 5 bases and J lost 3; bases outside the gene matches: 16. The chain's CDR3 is CSVQGTVVGIVYEQYF. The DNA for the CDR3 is TGCAGCGTTCAGGGGACAGTGGTCGGAATAGTCTACGAGCAGTACTTC.

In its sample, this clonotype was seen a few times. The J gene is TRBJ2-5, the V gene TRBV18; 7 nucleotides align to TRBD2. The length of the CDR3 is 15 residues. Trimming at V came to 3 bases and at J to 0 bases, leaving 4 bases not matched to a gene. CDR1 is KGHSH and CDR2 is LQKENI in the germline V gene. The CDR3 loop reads CASSPGTMYQETQYF. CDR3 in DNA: TGTGCCAGCTCACCGGGGACTATGTACCAAGAGACCCAGTACTTC.

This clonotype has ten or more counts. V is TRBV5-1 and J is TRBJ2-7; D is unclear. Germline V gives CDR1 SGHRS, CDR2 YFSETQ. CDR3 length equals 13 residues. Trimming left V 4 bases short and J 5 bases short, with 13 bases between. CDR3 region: CASSPGPPNEQYF. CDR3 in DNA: TGCGCCAGCAGCCCCGGGCCACCAAACGAGCAGTACTTC. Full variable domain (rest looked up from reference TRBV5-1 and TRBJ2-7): KAGVTQTPRYLIKTRGQQVTLSCSPISGHRSVSWYQQTPGQGLQFLFEYFSETQRNKGNFPGRFSGRQFSNSRSEMNVSTLELGDSALYLCASSPGPPNEQYFGPGTRLTVT.

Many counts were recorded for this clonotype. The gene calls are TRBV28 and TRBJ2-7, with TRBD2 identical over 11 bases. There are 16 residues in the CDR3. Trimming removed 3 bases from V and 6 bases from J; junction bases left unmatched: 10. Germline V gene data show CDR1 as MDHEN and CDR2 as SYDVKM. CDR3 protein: CASSLAISGRESEQYF. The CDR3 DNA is TGTGCCAGCAGTTTGGCGATTAGCGGGAGGGAAAGCGAGCAGTACTTC. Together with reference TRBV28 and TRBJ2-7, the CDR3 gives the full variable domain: DVKVTQSSRYLVKRTGEKVFLECVQDMDHENMFWYRQDPGLGLRLIYFSYDVKMKEKGDIPEGYSVSREKKERFSLILESASTNQTSMYLCASSLAISGRESEQYFGPGTRLTVT.

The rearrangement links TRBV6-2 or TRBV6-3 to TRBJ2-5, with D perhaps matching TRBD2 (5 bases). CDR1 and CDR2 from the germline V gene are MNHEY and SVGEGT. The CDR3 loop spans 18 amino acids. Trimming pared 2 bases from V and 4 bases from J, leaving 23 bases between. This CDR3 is CASSYRFEGRFWGETQYF. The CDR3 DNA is TGTGCCAGCAGTTACCGATTTGAGGGCAGATTCTGGGGAGAGACCCAGTACTTC.

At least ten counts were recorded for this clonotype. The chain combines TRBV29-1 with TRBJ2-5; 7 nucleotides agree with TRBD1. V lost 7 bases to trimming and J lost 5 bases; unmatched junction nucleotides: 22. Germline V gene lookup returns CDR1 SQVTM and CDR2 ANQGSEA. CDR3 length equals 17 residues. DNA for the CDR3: TGCAGCGCACAGCAGCCTACAGGGGCGAGGGCGGGTGAGACCCAGTACTTC. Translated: CSAQQPTGARAGETQYF.

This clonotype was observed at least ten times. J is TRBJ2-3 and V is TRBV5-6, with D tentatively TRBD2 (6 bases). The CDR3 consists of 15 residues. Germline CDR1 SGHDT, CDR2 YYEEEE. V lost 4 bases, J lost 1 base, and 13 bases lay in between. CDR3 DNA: TGTGCCAGCAGCCGGGGGAGTTTCGGCACAGATACGCAGTATTTT. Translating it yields CASSRGSFGTDTQYF. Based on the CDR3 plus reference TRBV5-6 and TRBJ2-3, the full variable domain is DAGVTQSPTHLIKTRGQQVTLRCSPKSGHDTVSWYQQALGQGPQFIFQYYEEEERQRGNFPDRFSGHQFPNYSSELNVNALLLGDSALYLCASSRGSFGTDTQYFGPGTRLTVL.

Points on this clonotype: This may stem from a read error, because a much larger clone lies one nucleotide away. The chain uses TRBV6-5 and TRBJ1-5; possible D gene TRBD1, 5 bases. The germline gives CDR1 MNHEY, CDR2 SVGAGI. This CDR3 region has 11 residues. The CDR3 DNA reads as TGTGCTGCGGGGGTCAGTCAGCCCCAGCATTTT. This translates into CAAGVSQPQHF.

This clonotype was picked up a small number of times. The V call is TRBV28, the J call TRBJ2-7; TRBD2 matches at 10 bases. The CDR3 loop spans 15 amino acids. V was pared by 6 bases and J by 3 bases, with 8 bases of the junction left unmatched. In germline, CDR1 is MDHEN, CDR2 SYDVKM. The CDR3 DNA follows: TGTGCCAGCAGCTTGCTACTAGCGGGGAACTACGAGCAGTACTTC. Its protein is CASSLLLAGNYEQYF.

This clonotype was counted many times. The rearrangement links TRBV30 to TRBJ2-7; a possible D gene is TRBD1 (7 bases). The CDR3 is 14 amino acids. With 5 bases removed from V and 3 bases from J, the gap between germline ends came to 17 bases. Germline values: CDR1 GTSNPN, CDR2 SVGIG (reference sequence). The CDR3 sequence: CAWAGGGFLYEQYF. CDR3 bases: TGTGCCTGGGCCGGAGGGGGCTTTCTCTACGAGCAGTACTTC.

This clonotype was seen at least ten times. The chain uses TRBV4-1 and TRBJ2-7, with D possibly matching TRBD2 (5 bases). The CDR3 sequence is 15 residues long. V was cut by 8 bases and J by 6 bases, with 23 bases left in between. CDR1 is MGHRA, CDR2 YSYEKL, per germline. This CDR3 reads CASRESHALSGEQYF. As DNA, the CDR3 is TGCGCCAGCCGGGAATCCCACGCCCTTTCCGGCGAGCAGTACTTC.

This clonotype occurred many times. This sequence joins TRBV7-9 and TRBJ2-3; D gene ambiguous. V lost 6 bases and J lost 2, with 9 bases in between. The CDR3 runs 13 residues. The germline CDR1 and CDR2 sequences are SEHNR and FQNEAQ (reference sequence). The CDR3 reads CASSLSLTDTQYF. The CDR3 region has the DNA TGTGCCAGCAGTTTATCCCTCACAGATACGCAGTATTTT.

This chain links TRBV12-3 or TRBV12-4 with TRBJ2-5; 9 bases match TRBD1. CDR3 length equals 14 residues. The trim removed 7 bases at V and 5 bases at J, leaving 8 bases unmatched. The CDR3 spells CASKIQGARETQYF. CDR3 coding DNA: TGTGCCAGCAAAATACAGGGGGCGCGGGAGACCCAGTACTTC.

The DNA of the CDR3 is TGCGCCAGCAGCCAAGATGTATACGAGTACGAGCAGTACTTC. As protein: CASSQDVYEYEQYF. This chain connects TRBV4-3 to TRBJ2-7; D uncertain. The CDR3 covers 14 residues. Germline CDR1 is LGHNA and CDR2 is YSLEER. The V gene lost 0 bases and the J gene lost 4 bases, with 10 bases spanning the gap.